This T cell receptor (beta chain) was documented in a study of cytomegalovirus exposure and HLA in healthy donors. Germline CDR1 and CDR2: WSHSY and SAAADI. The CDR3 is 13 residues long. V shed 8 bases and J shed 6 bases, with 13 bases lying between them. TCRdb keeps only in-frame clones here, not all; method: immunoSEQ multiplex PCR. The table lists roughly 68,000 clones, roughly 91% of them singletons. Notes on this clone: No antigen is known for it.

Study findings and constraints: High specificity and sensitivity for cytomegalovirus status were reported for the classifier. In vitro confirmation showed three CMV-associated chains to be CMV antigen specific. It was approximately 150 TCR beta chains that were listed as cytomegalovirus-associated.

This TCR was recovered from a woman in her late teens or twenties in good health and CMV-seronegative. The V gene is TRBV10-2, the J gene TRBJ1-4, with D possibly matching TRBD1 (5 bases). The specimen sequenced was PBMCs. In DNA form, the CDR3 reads TGCGCCAGCCACAGGCGGGGGGATGAAAAACTGTTTTTT. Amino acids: CASHRRGDEKLFF.